Following are 9 T cell receptor beta chains from one sample sequenced in a study of blood T cell repertoires in COVID-19. Data came from immunoSEQ multiplex PCR; TCRdb stores just in-frame clones and leaves some out. The table lists around 330,000 clones, about nine tenths of them singletons. Sequenced sample: PBMCs or T cells enriched from blood (not recorded which). Source of these receptors: a man aged 55 to 70 who had recovered from COVID-19.

This chain uses TRBV10-3 with TRBJ2-7; 12 nucleotides match TRBD1. The trim removed 5 bases at V and 7 bases at J, leaving 6 bases unmatched. Germline V gives CDR1 ENHRY, CDR2 SYGVKD. This CDR3 has 14 residues. DNA for the CDR3: TGTGCCATCAGTCCGGGACAGGGGGCGGGTGAGCAGTACTTC. Its protein product is CAISPGQGAGEQYF.

The rearrangement joins TRBV5-4 to TRBJ1-1; D unclear. The CDR3 extends over 14 amino acids. Germline V CDR1 and CDR2: SGHNT, YYREEE (reference sequence). V lost 0 bases, J lost 0 bases, and 6 bases lay in between. The CDR3: CASSLGQVNTEAFF. CDR3 DNA sequence: TGTGCCAGCAGCTTGGGCCAGGTGAACACTGAAGCTTTCTTT.

This clone showed up just once. This rearrangement joins TRBV11-3 to TRBJ2-1; 10 positions agree with TRBD1. This CDR3 comprises 15 residues. The germline CDR1 and CDR2 sequences are SGHNT and YENEEA. With 5 bases clipped from V and 6 bases from J, the junction kept 7 bases outside the gene matches. Here the CDR3 reads CASSKRDRGGNEQFF. As DNA, the CDR3 is TGTGCCAGCAGCAAGAGGGACAGGGGAGGCAATGAGCAGTTCTTC.

The chain carries TRBV7-2 and TRBJ2-7; 7 bases align to TRBD2. Unmatched junction bases numbered 5, after V lost 3 bases and J lost 3 bases. The V gene's germline CDR1 is SGHTA and CDR2 FQGNSA. The CDR3 is made up of 14 amino acids. CDR3 nucleotides: TGTGCCAGCAGCTTTGTCGCTAGCGGCTACGAGCAGTACTTC. The encoded protein is CASSFVASGYEQYF.

J is TRBJ2-1 and V is TRBV9; 9 nucleotides align to TRBD2. The length of the CDR3 is 16 residues. Trimming cost V 4 bases and J 4 bases; bases outside gene matches: 9. Per the germline V gene, CDR1 is SGDLS and CDR2 is YYNGEE. The CDR3 is CASSSGSGSIYNEQFF. CDR3 sequence (DNA): TGTGCCAGCAGCTCGGGTAGCGGGAGCATTTACAATGAGCAGTTCTTC.

The rearrangement uses TRBV24-1 and TRBJ2-1; 9 nucleotides align to TRBD1. The V gene end was trimmed by 2 bases and the J gene end by 5 bases; junction bases not matched to a gene: 3. Germline CDR1 and CDR2: KGHDR and SFDVKD. The CDR3 consists of 15 residues. The CDR3 DNA follows: TGTGCCACCAGTGATTCCGGGACAGGGAACAATGAGCAGTTCTTC. Protein product: CATSDSGTGNNEQFF.

The CDR3 DNA reads TGTGCCAGCAGAAGAGGGTCGAACACTGAAGCTTTCTTT. This gives the protein CASRRGSNTEAFF. The chain carries TRBV7-9 and TRBJ1-1; D unresolved. The germline V and J ends were trimmed by 6 bases and 1 base, with 9 bases remaining between them. Germline CDR1 reads SEHNR; CDR2 reads FQNEAQ (reference sequence). This CDR3 comprises 13 residues.

The chain is built from TRBV6-5 and TRBJ2-3, with D possibly TRBD2 on 6 matching bases. Trimming pared 6 bases from V and 3 bases from J, leaving 16 bases between. Germline lookup yields CDR1 MNHEY and CDR2 SVGAGI. There are 15 residues in the CDR3. The CDR3 protein is CASSLERVITDTQYF. DNA for the CDR3: TGTGCCAGCAGCCTTGAGCGGGTGATTACAGATACGCAGTATTTT.

This chain links TRBV7-3 with TRBJ2-1; tentative D call: TRBD2 (5 bases). The CDR3 sequence is 16 residues long. The germline V gene encodes CDR1 SGHTA and CDR2 FQGTGA. Between the trimmed V and J ends, which lost 1 base and 1 base, there was a span of 11 bases. The CDR3 DNA follows: TGTGCCAGCAGCTTAAGTTCCGGGATATCCTACAATGAGCAGTTCTTC. Translation: CASSLSSGISYNEQFF.